The T cell receptor beta chain under discussion was sequenced for a study of blood T cell repertoires in COVID-19. Background on the study: In each case, the material was cDNA or gDNA derived from T cells, B-cell-depleted T cells, or PBMCs.

Germline V lookup: CDR1 SGHAT, CDR2 FQNNGV. CDR3 length: 14 amino acids. The trim removed 4 bases at V and 7 bases at J, leaving 6 bases unmatched. In the study's own analysis: Amplification from reference gene primers served as the basis for estimated nucleated cell counts. This table comes from immunoSEQ multiplex PCR, and its TCRdb copy is limited to in-frame clones, with some not included. V, J and clone size were drawn from that table, and D and trimming were deduced from the DNA. The data hold some 76,000 clones, with around 87% observed a single time. With regard to this clone: Other DNA variants within this sample encode the same CDR3.

This TCR was recovered from a woman between 18 and 30 years old with acute or convalescent COVID-19. V usage is TRBV11-2 and J usage is TRBJ1-2; 10 nucleotides line up with TRBD1. Sample: peripheral blood. The chain's CDR3 is CASSSRTGGFGYTF. As DNA, the CDR3 is TGTGCCAGCAGCTCCCGGACAGGGGGTTTTGGCTACACCTTC. The variable domain in full, with the rest retrieved from reference TRBV11-2 and TRBJ1-2, is EAGVAQSPRYKIIEKRQSVAFWCNPISGHATLYWYQQILGQGPKLLIQFQNNGVVDDSQLPKDRFSAERLKGVDSTLKIQPAKLEDSAVYLCASSSRTGGFGYTFGSGTRLTVV.